These 29 T cell receptor beta chains share one sample of origin, sequenced in a study of blood T cells in healthy people across ages (dated by TCRdb to 2013 to 2016). Libraries were constructed by 5' RACE. The listed sequencing device is Illumina HiSeq 2500. The second PCR ran for roughly 6 to 11 cycles and used a J-beta primer mix along with a sample-barcoded 5' primer. The public reads were quality trimmed at Q25 with fastp and then assembled into clones with MiXCR by TCRdb, keeping productive beta chains. Records with the same CDR3 protein are collapsed into one entry carrying the most frequent genes and DNA. The sample has about 640,000 distinct CDR3 sequences on record, around two fifths of them singletons. The biggest ten clones account for around 30% of the sample. Sequenced input: blood. The origin of the receptors is an elderly man in good health.

This rearrangement joins TRBV4-2 to TRBJ2-5; D is undetermined. The germline CDR1 and CDR2 sequences are LGHNA and YNFKEQ. This CDR3 contains 15 residues. V gave up 1 base and J gave up 1 base, with 10 bases separating them. This CDR3 is CASSQGPPGQETQYF. In DNA form, the CDR3 reads TGTGCCAGCAGCCAAGGCCCTCCAGGCCAAGAGACCCAGTACTTC.

This clonotype was seen more than once but under ten times. The rearrangement links TRBV20-1 to TRBJ2-1, with D perhaps TRBD2 (6 bases). The germline V gene has CDR1 DFQATT and CDR2 SNEGSKA (reference sequence). V gave up 6 bases and J gave up 4 bases, with 19 bases separating them. This CDR3 region has 15 residues. CDR3 loop: CSANFGGMEYNEQFF. Here the CDR3 DNA reads TGCAGTGCGAACTTCGGGGGTATGGAATACAATGAGCAGTTCTTC.

In this sample, this clonotype turned up once. One end of the junction fails to match germline, which may point to a read error. The V and J genes are TRBV11-2 and TRBJ2-3; tentatively, D is TRBD2 (5 bases). This CDR3 region has 17 residues. From germline, CDR1 is SGHAT and CDR2 FQNNGV. The CDR3 sequence is CVSSLDRREWSTDTQYF. DNA of the CDR3: TGTGTCAGCAGCTTAGATCGTAGGGAGTGGAGCACAGATACGCAGTATTTT.

In its sample, this clonotype was seen a few times. The chain combines TRBV6-5 with TRBJ2-7, with 7 bases aligning to TRBD2. CDR1 and CDR2 (germline): MNHEY, SVGAGI. The junction had 7 bases not matched to a gene; V was cut back by 2 bases and J by 0 bases. CDR3 size: 16 residues. The CDR3: CASSYTRSGSSYEQYF. CDR3 DNA sequence: TGTGCCAGCAGTTACACGCGTAGCGGGTCCTCCTACGAGCAGTACTTC.

This clonotype came up a few times. This rearrangement joins TRBV7-2 to TRBJ2-3, with TRBD2 identical over 16 bases. CDR3 length: 17 residues. V dropped 5 bases and J dropped 6; count of bases not matched to a gene: 8. Germline lookup yields CDR1 SGHTA and CDR2 FQGNSA. The CDR3 here is CASSAPGLAGGKDTQYF. For the CDR3, the DNA is TGTGCCAGCAGCGCTCCGGGACTAGCGGGGGGGAAGGATACGCAGTATTTT.

V and J are TRBV20-1 and TRBJ2-1, with D unclear. The V end was cut by 1 base, the J end by 6 bases, with 19 bases between. Germline CDR1 reads DFQATT; CDR2 reads SNEGSKA (reference sequence). The CDR3 spans 16 residues. CDR3 loop: CSARGPPQAGFNEQFF. The CDR3 nucleotides read TGCAGTGCTAGAGGCCCACCTCAGGCCGGCTTCAATGAGCAGTTCTTC.

The genes are TRBV6-6 and TRBJ2-2, with D possibly being TRBD1 (5 bases). The CDR3 sequence is 14 residues long. With 6 bases removed from V and 2 bases from J, the gap between germline ends came to 10 bases. The germline gives CDR1 MNHNY, CDR2 SVGAGI (reference sequence). In DNA, the CDR3 is TGTGCCAGCAGGGCGACAGATAACACCGGGGAGCTGTTTTTT. Encoded protein: CASRATDNTGELFF.

The V call is TRBV29-1, the J call TRBJ2-7; weak D call: TRBD1 (6 bases). This CDR3 spans 14 amino acids. CDR1 is SQVTM, CDR2 ANQGSEA, per germline. V lost 6 bases and J 2 bases, leaving 17 bases between the germline ends. The CDR3 bases are TGCAGCGTATTGGGACACCTTAATACCTACGAGCAGTACTTC. It yields the protein CSVLGHLNTYEQYF.

Only a few counts were recorded for this clonotype. The chain joins TRBV20-1 to TRBJ2-5; 9 bases align to TRBD1. CDR3 length: 15 residues. Germline trimming cut 6 bases from V and 4 bases from J; bases unmatched to any gene: 12. Germline CDR1 and CDR2: DFQATT and SNEGSKA (reference sequence). The CDR3 DNA is TGCAGTGCCTCCTCCCGGGACAGGGAAGGAGAGACCCAGTACTTC. Residues: CSASSRDREGETQYF.

The chain has TRBV20-1 and TRBJ2-5; tentatively, D is TRBD1 (6 bases). Germline loops: CDR1 DFQATT, CDR2 SNEGSKA (reference sequence). The ends were cut back, 0 bases at V and 5 bases at J, with 10 bases in the middle. CDR3 length: 13 amino acids. Written as DNA, the CDR3 is TGCAGTGCTAGAGAAGGACAGAGGGAGACCCAGTACTTC. It translates to CSAREGQRETQYF.

V usage is TRBV6-2 or TRBV6-3 and J usage is TRBJ2-5; the match to TRBD1 covers 7 bases. V shed 4 bases and J 3 bases; nucleotides not matched to a gene: 8. This CDR3 region has 15 residues. Germline V lookup: CDR1 MNHEY, CDR2 SVGEGT. The CDR3 nucleotides read TGTGCCAGCAGTTCTTGGACAGGAATAAAAGAGACCCAGTACTTC. It yields the protein CASSSWTGIKETQYF.

This clonotype was picked up many times. The V call is TRBV6-2 or TRBV6-3, the J call TRBJ2-7; D assignment may be TRBD1 or TRBD2 (5 bases each). Germline CDR1 MNHEY, CDR2 SVGEGT. Between the trimmed V and J ends, which lost 5 bases and 4 bases, there was a span of 15 bases. The CDR3 is 14 residues long. The CDR3 spells CASSEGRVPYEQYF. For the CDR3, the DNA is TGTGCCAGCAGTGAGGGCAGGGTGCCATACGAGCAGTACTTC.

This rearrangement joins TRBV20-1 to TRBJ1-2; D gene unclear. The CDR3 spans 12 residues. Germline CDR1 is DFQATT and CDR2 is SNEGSKA (reference sequence). Trimming cost V 1 base and J 8 bases, with 11 bases left between them. The CDR3 reads CSARAGRYGYTF. The CDR3 DNA is TGCAGTGCTAGAGCTGGGAGGTACGGCTACACCTTC.

This clonotype came up once. V usage is TRBV20-1 and J usage is TRBJ1-6; 10 bases line up with TRBD1. J lost 7 bases, V lost 5 bases, and 11 bases had no gene match. There are 16 residues in the CDR3. The germline gives CDR1 DFQATT, CDR2 SNEGSKA (reference sequence). CDR3 sequence: CSAPGGDRGQNSPLHF. The CDR3 DNA sequence: TGCAGTGCTCCAGGAGGGGACAGGGGCCAGAATTCACCCCTCCACTTT.

The rearrangement links TRBV4-1 to TRBJ2-5; 7 bases match TRBD2. Trimming at V came to 0 bases and at J to 2 bases, leaving 6 bases not matched to a gene. Germline V gene lookup returns CDR1 MGHRA and CDR2 YSYEKL. The CDR3 contains 16 residues. The CDR3 DNA sequence: TGCGCCAGCAGCCAAGATTCGGGGGGAAGGCAAGAGACCCAGTACTTC. Its translation: CASSQDSGGRQETQYF.

The V and J genes are TRBV25-1 and TRBJ1-2; D is unclear. Trimming cost V 4 bases and J 4 bases, with 10 bases left between them. The CDR3 totals 13 residues. Germline V gene data show CDR1 as MGHDK and CDR2 as SYGVNS. The CDR3 here is CASSGHDFYGYTF. In DNA form, the CDR3 reads TGTGCCAGCAGTGGTCACGATTTCTATGGCTACACCTTC.

Many counts were recorded for this clonotype. This could be a read error, since a much larger clone is one nucleotide away. The J gene is TRBJ2-7, the V gene TRBV20-1; 7 bases match TRBD1. This CDR3 is built from 14 residues. J gave up 3 bases and V 4 bases, and 9 bases lay outside the gene matches. Germline-derived CDR1 and CDR2 are DFQATT and SNEGSKA (reference sequence). CDR3 residues: CSAKARGQIYEQYF. CDR3 bases: TGCAGTGCTAAAGCGAGGGGACAGATCTACGAGCAGTACTTC.

The chain joins TRBV15 to TRBJ2-2, with D perhaps matching TRBD2 (6 bases). The CDR3 has 15 residues. Trimming left V 3 bases short and J 5 bases short, with 13 bases between. The germline V gene encodes CDR1 LNHNV and CDR2 YYDKDF (reference sequence). CDR3 in amino acids: CATSRAMEGTGELFF. CDR3 coding DNA: TGTGCCACCAGCAGGGCGATGGAGGGAACCGGGGAGCTGTTTTTT.

This clonotype was observed many times. The chain links TRBV5-1 to TRBJ2-2; a weak D match, TRBD1 (6 bases). Germline-derived CDR1 and CDR2 are SGHRS and YFSETQ. Trimming stripped 0 bases from V and 5 bases from J, with 8 bases between. There are 14 residues in the CDR3. This CDR3 is CASSLGTVTGELFF. For the CDR3, the DNA is TGCGCCAGCAGCTTGGGGACAGTAACCGGGGAGCTGTTTTTT.

This clonotype was picked up a small number of times. The V and J genes are TRBV6-2 or TRBV6-3 and TRBJ2-4; unclear D gene. The J call is in doubt because the DNA end fits TRBJ2-7 better. The CDR3 length is 15 residues. The germline V gene encodes CDR1 MNHEY and CDR2 SVGEGT. CDR3 amino acids: CASSPQVGRADEQYF. CDR3 DNA: TGTGCCAGCAGCCCCCAGGTAGGACGCGCCGACGAGCAGTACTTC.

Of note for this clonotype: The junction departs from the called germline gene at one end, perhaps through a read error. The genes are TRBV2 and TRBJ2-1; a weak D match, TRBD2 (7 bases). CDR3 length equals 18 residues. Germline V gene data show CDR1 as SNHLY and CDR2 as FYNNEI. The DNA for the CDR3 is TGTGCCTGCAGTGAAAGGGGGGGTATGAGGAGCTCCTACAATGAGCAGTTCTTC. It specifies CACSERGGMRSSYNEQFF.

This clonotype has just a few counts. The V gene is TRBV6-2 or TRBV6-3, the J gene TRBJ2-1; 11 nucleotides match TRBD2. The CDR3 is 19 amino acids. The germline V gene encodes CDR1 MNHEY and CDR2 SVGEGT. Trimming removed 6 bases from V and 0 bases from J; junction bases left unmatched: 13. The CDR3 nucleotides are TGTGCCAGCAGACCCCACGGACTAGCGGGCCATAGCTCCTACAATGAGCAGTTCTTC. As protein: CASRPHGLAGHSSYNEQFF.

The chain combines TRBV4-1 with TRBJ2-5, with D unresolved. TRBJ2-7 matches the DNA end more closely, so the J call is doubtful. Germline V gene sequence: CDR1 MGHRA, CDR2 YSYEKL. The CDR3 is made up of 15 amino acids. The CDR3 coding sequence is TGCGCCAGCAGCCAAGGATCCGGGCCATTCTACGAGCAGTACTTC. It specifies CASSQGSGPFYEQYF.

The chain joins TRBV20-1 to TRBJ2-3, with TRBD1 as a possible D gene (5 bases). This CDR3 spans 15 amino acids. Germline CDR1 reads DFQATT; CDR2 reads SNEGSKA (reference sequence). V was shortened by 5 bases and J by 0 bases, with 15 bases between the two germline ends. CDR3 region: CSAGKTAQSTDTQYF. CDR3 in DNA: TGCAGTGCTGGAAAGACAGCCCAGAGCACAGATACGCAGTATTTT.

In its sample, this clonotype was seen a few times. The chain is built from TRBV2 and TRBJ2-1; 10 nucleotides align to TRBD2. CDR1 is SNHLY, CDR2 FYNNEI, per germline. The junction had 5 bases not matched to a gene; V was cut back by 0 bases and J by 9 bases. The CDR3 length is 15 residues. The CDR3 protein is CASSEAAGGPREQFF. The CDR3 DNA is TGTGCCAGCAGTGAAGCAGCGGGAGGGCCTCGTGAGCAGTTCTTC.

The chain couples TRBV6-1 to TRBJ2-3; no clear D gene. The CDR3 has 14 residues. Trimming took 3 bases from V and 7 from J, leaving 14 bases between them. Germline V lookup: CDR1 MNHNS, CDR2 SASEGT. CDR3 region: CASSDSIARYTQYF. The DNA of the CDR3 is TGTGCCAGCAGTGACAGTATAGCACGATATACGCAGTATTTT.

This clonotype has more than one count but fewer than ten. The chain couples TRBV20-1 to TRBJ2-5, with D possibly matching TRBD1 (5 bases). There are 13 residues in the CDR3. CDR1 is DFQATT, CDR2 SNEGSKA, per germline (reference sequence). The V end was cut by 3 bases, the J end by 2 bases, with 10 bases between. The CDR3 loop reads CSASNRRQETQYF. The CDR3 DNA follows: TGCAGTGCTAGTAACAGGCGGCAAGAGACCCAGTACTTC.

The chain recombines TRBV28 with TRBJ2-5; 9 bases agree with TRBD1. The germline V gene encodes CDR1 MDHEN and CDR2 SYDVKM. V shed 4 bases, J shed 2 bases, and the junction held 8 bases outside the gene matches. CDR3 size: 16 residues. The DNA of the CDR3 is TGTGCCAGCAGTTCTCCGGGACAGGGAATACAAGAGACCCAGTACTTC. It is translated as CASSSPGQGIQETQYF. Full variable domain (remainder filled in from reference TRBV28 and TRBJ2-5): DVKVTQSSRYLVKRTGEKVFLECVQDMDHENMFWYRQDPGLGLRLIYFSYDVKMKEKGDIPEGYSVSREKKERFSLILESASTNQTSMYLCASSSPGQGIQETQYFGPGTRLLVL.

The chain joins TRBV27 to TRBJ2-1; D unclear. V gave up 5 bases and J gave up 4 bases, with 12 bases separating them. This CDR3 is 14 amino acids long. Germline values: CDR1 MNHEY, CDR2 SMNVEV (reference sequence). CDR3 residues: CASSDWRRYNEQFF. The DNA for the CDR3 is TGTGCCAGCAGTGACTGGCGGCGATACAATGAGCAGTTCTTC.